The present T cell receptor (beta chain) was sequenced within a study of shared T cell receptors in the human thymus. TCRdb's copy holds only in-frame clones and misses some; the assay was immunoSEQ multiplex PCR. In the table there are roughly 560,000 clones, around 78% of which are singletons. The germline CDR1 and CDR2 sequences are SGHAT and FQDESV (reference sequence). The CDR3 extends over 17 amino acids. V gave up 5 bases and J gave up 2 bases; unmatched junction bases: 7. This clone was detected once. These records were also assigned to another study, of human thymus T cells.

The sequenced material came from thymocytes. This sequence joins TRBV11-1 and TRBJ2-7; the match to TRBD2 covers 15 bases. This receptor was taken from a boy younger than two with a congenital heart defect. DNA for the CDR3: TGTGCCAGCAGCCCCGGGACTAGCGGGAGGACACCCTACGAGCAGTACTTC. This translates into CASSPGTSGRTPYEQYF. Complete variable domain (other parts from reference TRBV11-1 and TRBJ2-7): EAEVAQSPRYKITEKSQAVAFWCDPISGHATLYWYRQILGQGPELLVQFQDESVVDDSQLPKDRFSAERLKGVDSTLKIQPAELGDSAMYLCASSPGTSGRTPYEQYFGPGTRLTVT.